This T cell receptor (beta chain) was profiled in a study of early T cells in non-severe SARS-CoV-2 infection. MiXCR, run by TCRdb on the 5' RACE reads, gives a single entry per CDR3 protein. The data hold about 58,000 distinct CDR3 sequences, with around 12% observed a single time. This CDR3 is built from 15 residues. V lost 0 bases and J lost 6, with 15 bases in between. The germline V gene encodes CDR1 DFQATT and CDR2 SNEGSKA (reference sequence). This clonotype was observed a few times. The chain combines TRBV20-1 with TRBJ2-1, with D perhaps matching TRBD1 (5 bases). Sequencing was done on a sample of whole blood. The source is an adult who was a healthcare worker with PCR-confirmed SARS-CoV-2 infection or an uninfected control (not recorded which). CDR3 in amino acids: CSARDLGDPSNEQFF. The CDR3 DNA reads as TGCAGTGCTAGAGATCTAGGGGATCCAAGCAATGAGCAGTTCTTC.